The entry below gives a single T cell receptor (beta chain) sequence along with its context. The data derive from a study of technical replicates of blood from a few donors. TCRdb's copy holds only in-frame clones and misses some; the assay was immunoSEQ multiplex PCR. The sample includes about 15,000 clones, 82% of them seen just once. Germline CDR1 MRHNA, CDR2 SNTAGT. With V trimmed by 0 bases and J by 4 bases, 1 base remained unmatched. The CDR3 length is 15 residues. The chain recombines TRBV6-4 with TRBJ2-3, with TRBD1 identical over 10 bases. The sequenced sample was PBMCs. This clonotype originated in a human donor in good health. Some clones in this sample may be carry-over from other donors' samples. DNA for the CDR3: TGTGCCAGCAGTGACTCGACAGGGGGCGCAGATACGCAGTATTTT. It specifies CASSDSTGGADTQYF.